This TCR beta chain was observed in a study of cytomegalovirus exposure and HLA in healthy donors. The PCR ran on 60 Vbeta and 13 Jbeta primers. Method: immunoSEQ multiplex PCR; TCRdb's copy keeps in-frame clones and lacks some. The sample lists about 92,000 clones; approximately 71% were seen once. This CDR3 comprises 12 residues. With 5 bases removed from V and 1 base from J, the gap between germline ends came to 3 bases. CDR1 and CDR2 (germline): SGHTA, FQGNSA. This clonotype originated in a man aged 50 to 59 in good health and CMV-seronegative. The sequenced sample consisted of PBMCs. V and J are TRBV7-2 and TRBJ2-4; D remains unclear. The CDR3 nucleotides read TGTGCCAGCAGCCCGGCCAAAAACATTCAGTACTTC. This sequence encodes CASSPAKNIQYF.